The next 9 T cell receptor beta chains were all read from a single sample in a study of response to subunit inactivated influenza vaccine. TCRdb re-analysed the RT-PCR reads in MiXCR, keeping a single row per CDR3 protein. The repertoire consists of some 570,000 distinct CDR3 sequences, with approximately 10% occurring once and the leading ten covering 9.5% to 11%. These data were likewise used in another study, on T cells expressing NK-cell markers. That work adds: Libraries used 5'RACE template switching adding universal primer site and UMIs.

The sample was PBMCs from blood, taken on the day of vaccination. All receptors derive from a man aged 50-60 years who received an inactivated influenza vaccine.

This clonotype showed up many times. The chain couples TRBV28 to TRBJ2-1, with a possible D match to TRBD1 (6 bases). Germline CDR1 is MDHEN and CDR2 is SYDVKM. Trimming removed 6 bases from V and 0 bases from J, with 12 bases in between. This CDR3 comprises 15 residues. The CDR3 region has the DNA TGTGCCAGCAGAGGGACACAGAGCTCCTACAATGAGCAGTTCTTC. Translation: CASRGTQSSYNEQFF.

This clonotype has a count of ten or more. The chain links TRBV12-3 or TRBV12-4 to TRBJ2-2, with D unresolved. The V and J ends lost 5 bases and 6 bases respectively, with 10 bases between them. The CDR3 length is 13 residues. The CDR3 DNA reads as TGTGCCAGCAGTCCAGCATGGGCCGGGGAGCTGTTTTTT. Translated, it gives CASSPAWAGELFF.

This rearrangement joins TRBV3-1 to TRBJ2-7; D ambiguous. Trimming removed 1 base from V and 5 bases from J, with 9 bases in between. This CDR3 comprises 13 residues. Germline CDR1 reads LGHDT; CDR2 reads YNNKEL (reference sequence). The CDR3 DNA is TGTGCCAGCAGCCAAGTACTTAGTAACGAGCAGTACTTC. Translating it yields CASSQVLSNEQYF.

This clonotype came up a few times. The genes are TRBV21-1 and TRBJ2-7; the table's D call, TRBD1, has no DNA check behind it. TRBV21-1 is recorded as a pseudogene. The CDR3 length is 16 residues. The CDR3 DNA reads as TGTGCCAGCAGCGCCCCCCGGGACATCCAATCCTACGAGCAGTACTTC. It is translated as CASSAPRDIQSYEQYF.

This chain links TRBV20-1 with TRBJ2-7; possible D gene TRBD2, 5 bases. With 6 bases removed from V and 0 bases from J, the gap between germline ends came to 18 bases. Per the germline V gene, CDR1 is DFQATT and CDR2 is SNEGSKA (reference sequence). The CDR3 extends over 15 amino acids. The CDR3 DNA follows: TGCAGTGCCTACGAGCCGGGAAGCTCCTCCTACGAGCAGTACTTC. Protein sequence: CSAYEPGSSSYEQYF.

This clonotype was picked up many times. This chain uses TRBV18 with TRBJ2-5, with 10 nucleotides matching TRBD1. Per germline, CDR1 KGHSH and CDR2 LQKENI. There are 14 residues in the CDR3. V trimming: 0 bases; J trimming: 5 bases; junction bases outside the gene matches: 0. The CDR3 DNA reads as TGTGCCAGCTCACCACCGGGACAGGGGGAGACCCAGTACTTC. Its translation is CASSPPGQGETQYF.

In this sample, this clonotype turned up many times. The J gene is TRBJ2-7, the V gene TRBV4-3; D may match TRBD1 or TRBD2 (5 bases each). Germline CDR1 is LGHNA and CDR2 is YSLEER. V was shortened by 4 bases and J by 0 bases, with 10 bases between the two germline ends. The CDR3 totals 14 residues. CDR3: CASSRDESSYEQYF. DNA for the CDR3: TGCGCCAGCAGCCGGGACGAAAGCTCCTACGAGCAGTACTTC.

This chain uses TRBV6-2 or TRBV6-3 with TRBJ2-1; D is unclear. V was pared by 8 bases and J by 4 bases, with 9 bases between. CDR1 is MNHEY and CDR2 is SVGEGT in the germline V gene. This CDR3 contains 12 residues. The CDR3 region has the DNA TGTGCCAGCTCAATCGGGTACAATGAGCAGTTCTTC. This codes for CASSIGYNEQFF.

This clonotype was seen ten or more times. V usage is TRBV7-2 and J usage is TRBJ1-1; D remains unclear. Germline values: CDR1 SGHTA, CDR2 FQGNSA. This CDR3 region has 13 residues. V shed 3 bases and J shed 8 bases, with 13 bases lying between them. CDR3 DNA: TGTGCCAGCAGCTTGACAAGGCCGGGGGAAGCTTTCTTT. Its translation is CASSLTRPGEAFF.